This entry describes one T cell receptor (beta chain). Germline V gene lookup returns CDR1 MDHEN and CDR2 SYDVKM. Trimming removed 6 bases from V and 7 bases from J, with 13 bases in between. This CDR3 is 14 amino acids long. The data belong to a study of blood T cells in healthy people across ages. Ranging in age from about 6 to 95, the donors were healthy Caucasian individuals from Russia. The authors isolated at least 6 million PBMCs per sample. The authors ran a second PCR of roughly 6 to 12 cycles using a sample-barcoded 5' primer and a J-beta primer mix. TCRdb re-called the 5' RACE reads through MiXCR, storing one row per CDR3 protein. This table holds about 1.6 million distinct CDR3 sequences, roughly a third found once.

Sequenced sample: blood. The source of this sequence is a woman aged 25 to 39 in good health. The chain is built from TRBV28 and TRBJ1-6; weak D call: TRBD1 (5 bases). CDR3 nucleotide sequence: TGTGCCAGCAGCAATGCGGGGACGAATTCACCCCTCCACTTT. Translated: CASSNAGTNSPLHF.